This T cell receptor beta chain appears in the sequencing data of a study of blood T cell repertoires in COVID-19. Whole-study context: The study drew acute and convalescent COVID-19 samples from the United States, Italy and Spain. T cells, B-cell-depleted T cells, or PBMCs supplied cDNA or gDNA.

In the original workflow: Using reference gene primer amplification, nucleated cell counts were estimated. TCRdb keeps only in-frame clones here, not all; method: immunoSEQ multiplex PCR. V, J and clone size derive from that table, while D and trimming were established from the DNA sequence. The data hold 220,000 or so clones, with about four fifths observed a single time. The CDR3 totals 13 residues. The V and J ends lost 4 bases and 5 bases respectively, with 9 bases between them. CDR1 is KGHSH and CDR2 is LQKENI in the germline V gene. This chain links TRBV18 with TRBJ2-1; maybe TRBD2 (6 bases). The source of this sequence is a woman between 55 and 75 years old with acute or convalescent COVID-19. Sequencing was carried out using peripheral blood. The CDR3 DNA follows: TGTGCCAGCTCACAGACTAGTAACAATGAGCAGTTCTTC. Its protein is CASSQTSNNEQFF.